Listed here are 22 T cell receptor beta chains from one sample, sequenced in a study of blood T cell repertoires in COVID-19. Data came from immunoSEQ multiplex PCR; TCRdb stores just in-frame clones and leaves some out. Here the sample spans approximately 300,000 clones, 85% to 90% being singletons. The source material was peripheral blood. The receptor set was obtained from a woman aged 40 to 50 with COVID-19, enrolled during active disease.

The chain has TRBV11-2 and TRBJ1-6; D may be TRBD1 (6 bases). The ends were cut back, 1 base at V and 9 bases at J, with 13 bases in the middle. Germline CDR1 and CDR2: SGHAT and FQNNGV. CDR3 length equals 15 residues. In DNA, the CDR3 is TGTGCCAGCAGCTTAGGTGCAGGGGTGGTTTCACCCCTCCACTTT. Protein: CASSLGAGVVSPLHF.

The rearrangement links TRBV28 to TRBJ2-3, with unresolved D. The CDR3 loop spans 14 amino acids. CDR1 is MDHEN, CDR2 SYDVKM, per germline. The V end lost 5 bases, the J end lost 2 bases, and 11 bases lay between the germline ends. This CDR3 reads CASSIAGYTDTQYF. DNA of the CDR3: TGTGCCAGCAGTATAGCCGGGTACACAGATACGCAGTATTTT.

The V gene is TRBV5-1, the J gene TRBJ2-4; TRBD2 agrees at 10 bases. Germline assignment: CDR1 SGHRS and CDR2 YFSETQ. There are 16 residues in the CDR3. Unmatched junction bases numbered 6, after V lost 1 base and J lost 5 bases. CDR3 amino acids: CASSLIPAGGENIQYF. The CDR3 DNA reads TGCGCCAGCAGCTTGATTCCAGCGGGAGGGGAAAACATTCAGTACTTC.

The V gene is TRBV28, the J gene TRBJ2-1, with 12 bases lining up with TRBD2. CDR1 and CDR2 (germline): MDHEN, SYDVKM. The length of the CDR3 is 15 residues. V lost 3 bases, J lost 8 bases, and 5 bases stayed unmatched. The CDR3 DNA is TGTGCCAGCAGTTTCCTAGCGGGAGGGCCCTATGAGCAGTTCTTC. It specifies CASSFLAGGPYEQFF.

The genes are TRBV29-1 and TRBJ1-2; 11 nucleotides match TRBD1. CDR1 is SQVTM and CDR2 is ANQGSEA in the germline V gene. After removal of 6 bases from V and 4 bases from J, the junction contained 10 bases not matched to a gene. CDR3 length equals 15 residues. CDR3: CSVRGQGAGFYGYTF. The CDR3 DNA sequence: TGCAGCGTGCGCGGACAGGGGGCTGGTTTCTATGGCTACACCTTC. Full variable domain (missing parts from reference TRBV29-1 and TRBJ1-2): SAVISQKPSRDICQRGTSLTIQCQVDSQVTMMFWYRQQPGQSLTLIATANQGSEATYESGFVIDKFPISRPNLTFSTLTVSNMSPEDSSIYLCSVRGQGAGFYGYTFGSGTRLTVV.

The J gene is TRBJ2-3, the V gene TRBV9; the D gene is possibly TRBD1 (6 bases). The CDR3 runs to 14 residues. Germline CDR1 and CDR2: SGDLS and YYNGEE. The V end was cut by 3 bases, the J end by 0 bases, with 8 bases between. CDR3: CASSAGVSTDTQYF. The DNA of the CDR3 is TGTGCCAGCAGCGCAGGGGTTAGCACAGATACGCAGTATTTT.

CDR3 residues: CASSLARGGTTEAFF. The CDR3 DNA is TGTGCCAGCAGCTTAGCCCGGGGGGGGACCACTGAAGCTTTCTTT. V gene TRBV7-8 combines with J gene TRBJ1-1, with D tentatively TRBD1 (5 bases). CDR3 length: 15 residues. CDR1 and CDR2 from the germline V gene are SGHVS and FQNEAQ. Trimming removed 0 bases from V and 4 bases from J, with 12 bases in between.

This chain joins TRBV6-6 and TRBJ2-7; 12 bases agree with TRBD2. CDR1 and CDR2 from the germline V gene are MNHNY and SVGAGI (reference sequence). The CDR3 spans 17 residues. Losses at the gene ends were 5 bases for V and 3 bases for J; bases not matched to a gene: 11. The CDR3 here is CASSRVGPGLAGYEQYF. The CDR3 DNA reads as TGTGCCAGCAGTCGAGTGGGTCCGGGACTAGCGGGCTACGAGCAGTACTTC.

The chain uses TRBV18 and TRBJ1-5; maybe TRBD1 (5 bases). Germline CDR1 KGHSH, CDR2 LQKENI. The CDR3 runs to 15 residues. The V gene lost 4 bases and the J gene lost 0 bases, with 10 bases spanning the gap. CDR3 region: CASSQAGNSNQPQHF. DNA of the CDR3: TGTGCCAGCTCACAGGCAGGGAATAGCAATCAGCCCCAGCATTTT.

The J gene is TRBJ1-5, the V gene TRBV19; D is perhaps TRBD1 (6 bases). The CDR3 sequence is 15 residues long. V lost 4 bases and J 2 bases, leaving 12 bases between the germline ends. CDR1 and CDR2 (germline): LNHDA, SQIVND (reference sequence). CDR3 sequence reads: CASSRAGVGNQPQHF. The CDR3 DNA sequence: TGTGCCAGTAGTAGGGCAGGGGTGGGCAATCAGCCCCAGCATTTT.

The chain links TRBV18 to TRBJ1-6; TRBD1 matches at 11 bases. CDR1 KGHSH and CDR2 LQKENI come from the germline V gene. CDR3 length: 16 residues. The trim removed 5 bases at V and 6 bases at J, leaving 6 bases unmatched. CDR3 sequence (DNA): TGTGCCAGCTCATCGGGACAGGGGGTTCGTAATTCACCCCTCCACTTT. Translation gives CASSSGQGVRNSPLHF.

The V call is TRBV3-1 (or the pseudogene TRBV3-2), the J call TRBJ1-5, with 9 bases lining up with TRBD1. The CDR3 spans 14 residues. Germline CDR1 and CDR2: LGHDT and YNNKEL (reference sequence). V dropped 4 bases and J dropped 5; count of bases not matched to a gene: 3. The CDR3 region has the DNA TGTGCCAGCAGCCCGGGACAGGGAGATCAGCCCCAGCATTTT. It specifies CASSPGQGDQPQHF.

This chain uses TRBV13 with TRBJ2-3; possible D gene TRBD2, 5 bases. The V gene lost 0 bases and the J gene lost 2 bases, with 18 bases spanning the gap. The germline V gene has CDR1 PRHDT and CDR2 FYEKMQ (reference sequence). This CDR3 is 18 amino acids long. The CDR3 coding sequence is TGTGCCAGCAGCTTAGGCCTGGGGAGAGCCGACTTCACAGATACGCAGTATTTT. Its translation: CASSLGLGRADFTDTQYF.

The chain is built from TRBV25-1 and TRBJ2-4; 8 bases align to TRBD1. The CDR3 loop spans 15 amino acids. CDR1 is MGHDK and CDR2 is SYGVNS in the germline V gene. J lost 3 bases, V lost 3 bases, and 4 bases had no gene match. CDR3: CASSDGQGGKNIQYF. The CDR3 DNA reads as TGTGCCAGCAGTGACGGACAGGGCGGCAAAAACATTCAGTACTTC.

This clone was found a few times. The chain joins TRBV7-2 to TRBJ2-5; the D gene is possibly TRBD1 (6 bases). Germline V gene data show CDR1 as SGHTA and CDR2 as FQGNSA. V gave up 4 bases and J gave up 3 bases, with 15 bases separating them. The CDR3 covers 15 residues. CDR3 nucleotides: TGTGCCAGCAGCTCCCTGGGACACTCGGAAGAGACCCAGTACTTC. The encoded protein is CASSSLGHSEETQYF.

This chain connects TRBV12-3 or TRBV12-4 to TRBJ2-7; D might be TRBD2 (5 bases). The CDR3 consists of 12 residues. Trimming stripped 3 bases from V and 3 bases from J, with 6 bases between. CDR3 nucleotide sequence: TGTGCCAGCAGTTTTGAGGGCTACGAGCAGTACTTC. Translating gives CASSFEGYEQYF.

This clone has a handful of counts. CDR3 DNA sequence: TGTGCCAGCAGCCCCTCTAGCGGGACCGCCATCTACGAGCAGTACTTC. It codes for CASSPSSGTAIYEQYF. The rearrangement joins TRBV5-4 to TRBJ2-7; 9 nucleotides match TRBD2. Looked up from germline, CDR1 is SGHNT and CDR2 is YYREEE (reference sequence). The CDR3 has 16 residues. V lost 4 bases, J lost 3 bases, and 11 bases stayed unmatched. The variable domain in full, with the rest retrieved from reference TRBV5-4 and TRBJ2-7, is ETGVTQSPTHLIKTRGQQVTLRCSSQSGHNTVSWYQQALGQGPQFIFQYYREEENGRGNFPPRFSGLQFPNYSSELNVNALELDDSALYLCASSPSSGTAIYEQYFGPGTRLTVT.

The V and J genes are TRBV11-1 and TRBJ2-7; D is undetermined. The CDR3 runs to 15 residues. Trimming took off 4 bases at V and 0 bases at J, with 13 bases between the two ends. Germline V lookup: CDR1 SGHAT, CDR2 FQDESV (reference sequence). CDR3 nucleotide sequence: TGTGCCAGCAGCTCACTCCAGGAACTCTCCTACGAGCAGTACTTC. Protein product: CASSSLQELSYEQYF.

The V gene is TRBV6-2 or TRBV6-3, the J gene TRBJ1-5; 7 bases map to TRBD1. Germline V lookup: CDR1 MNHEY, CDR2 SVGEGT. V lost 6 bases to trimming and J lost 0 bases; unmatched junction nucleotides: 11. CDR3 length: 17 residues. The CDR3 region has the DNA TGTGCCAGCAGCACCCGGACAGGTACACCTAGCAATCAGCCCCAGCATTTT. Encoded protein: CASSTRTGTPSNQPQHF.

The V and J genes are TRBV7-2 and TRBJ2-5, with 9 bases matching TRBD1. This CDR3 has 13 residues. The trim removed 5 bases at V and 5 bases at J, leaving 3 bases unmatched. From germline, CDR1 is SGHTA and CDR2 FQGNSA. This CDR3 reads CASSRGQGETQYF. DNA of the CDR3: TGTGCCAGCAGCCGCGGACAGGGGGAGACCCAGTACTTC.

V gene TRBV19 combines with J gene TRBJ2-1; 8 bases are a match to TRBD1. Germline V lookup: CDR1 LNHDA, CDR2 SQIVND (reference sequence). CDR3 length equals 14 residues. The junction had 9 bases not matched to a gene; V was cut back by 7 bases and J by 7 bases. The CDR3 DNA reads as TGTGCCAGTACTCCGGACAGGGCTATGAATGAGCAGTTCTTC. It yields the protein CASTPDRAMNEQFF.

The chain links TRBV6-5 to TRBJ2-5, with D perhaps TRBD2 (5 bases). The germline gives CDR1 MNHEY, CDR2 SVGAGI. There are 15 residues in the CDR3. V shed 7 bases and J shed 2 bases, with 17 bases lying between them. CDR3: CASTVTRVLQETQYF. CDR3 bases: TGTGCCAGCACCGTGACGAGGGTCTTGCAAGAGACCCAGTACTTC.